This T cell receptor beta chain derives from a study of shared clonotypes between healthy human individuals. All the donors were Caucasian adults who lived in Nashville, Tennessee. CD4+ cells underwent separation, giving CD45RA+ naive and CD45RA-negative memory subsets. The protocol was immunoSEQ multiplex PCR, while the TCRdb copy is restricted to in-frame clones and leaves out a portion. The sample contains some 680,000 clones, approximately 73% of which appear only once. Points on this clone: Its antigen is unknown.

General study results and limits: Sequencing depth was expected to influence donor clonotype sharing.

This sequence was found in a woman aged 30 to 39 in good health. Source material: memory CD4+ T cells sorted from blood. Subset indicated: CD45RA-negative fraction.

Written as DNA, the CDR3 is TGTGCCAGCAGTTTGGCACACTATGGCTACACCTTC. Its translation is CASSLAHYGYTF. V usage is TRBV28 and J usage is TRBJ1-2; D is unclear. This CDR3 spans 12 amino acids. The V end lost 3 bases, the J end lost 3 bases, and 5 bases lay between the germline ends. Germline CDR1 MDHEN, CDR2 SYDVKM.